The 10 T cell receptor beta chains below were found in one sample sequenced in a study of blood T cell repertoires in COVID-19. Assay used: immunoSEQ multiplex PCR; TCRdb lists only in-frame clones, some missing. This sample has over 15,000 clones; 80% to 90% occur once, and the top ten carry around 13%. Input material: peripheral blood. These receptor sequences come from a man in his sixties with active COVID-19.

The rearrangement links TRBV28 to TRBJ2-1, with TRBD2 matching over 8 bases. Trimming at V came to 1 base and at J to 6 bases, leaving 11 bases not matched to a gene. Germline CDR1 MDHEN, CDR2 SYDVKM. This CDR3 contains 17 residues. CDR3 residues: CASSLFNAGGDRNEQFF. CDR3 DNA sequence: TGTGCCAGCAGTTTATTCAATGCGGGGGGTGATCGCAATGAGCAGTTCTTC.

The chain uses TRBV4-1 and TRBJ2-1, with 10 bases identical to TRBD2. J lost 7 bases, V lost 1 base, and 7 bases had no gene match. Germline loops: CDR1 MGHRA, CDR2 YSYEKL. The CDR3 contains 16 residues. CDR3 sequence reads: CASSQAAELAGNEQFF. The CDR3 region has the DNA TGCGCCAGCAGCCAAGCTGCGGAACTAGCGGGAAATGAGCAGTTCTTC.

The CDR3 DNA reads TGTGCCAGCAGTTTTAGTGAACGCTCTGGAAACACCATATATTTT. This translates into CASSFSERSGNTIYF. The chain carries TRBV28 and TRBJ1-3; no definite D call. This CDR3 contains 15 residues. Germline V lookup: CDR1 MDHEN, CDR2 SYDVKM. Trimming pared 3 bases from V and 0 bases from J, leaving 9 bases between.

The rearrangement uses TRBV28 and TRBJ2-3; a weak D match, TRBD1 (8 bases). Deletions cut 3 bases from V and 3 bases from J, with 19 bases between. CDR1 MDHEN and CDR2 SYDVKM come from the germline V gene. This CDR3 is built from 17 residues. The CDR3 loop reads CASSLGIDRGGTDTQYF. The DNA of the CDR3 is TGTGCCAGCAGTTTGGGGATCGACAGGGGAGGGACAGATACGCAGTATTTT.

The V and J genes are TRBV5-6 and TRBJ2-7, with TRBD2 identical over 8 bases. From germline, CDR1 is SGHDT and CDR2 YYEEEE. This CDR3 comprises 14 residues. Trimming at V came to 3 bases and at J to 3 bases, leaving 5 bases not matched to a gene. The CDR3: CASSWAGGGYEQYF. In DNA form, the CDR3 reads TGTGCCAGCAGCTGGGCCGGGGGGGGCTACGAGCAGTACTTC.

This rearrangement joins TRBV19 to TRBJ1-4; 8 nucleotides match TRBD1. CDR3 size: 14 residues. V was clipped by 3 bases and J by 5 bases; unmatched bases: 2. CDR1 is LNHDA, CDR2 SQIVND, per germline (reference sequence). CDR3 in DNA: TGTGCCAGTAGTATTCAGGGGGCGAATGAAAAACTGTTTTTT. Translation: CASSIQGANEKLFF. Full variable domain (missing parts from reference TRBV19 and TRBJ1-4): DGGITQSPKYLFRKEGQNVTLSCEQNLNHDAMYWYRQDPGQGLRLIYYSQIVNDFQKGDIAEGYSVSREKKESFPLTVTSAQKNPTAFYLCASSIQGANEKLFFGSGTQLSVL.

The chain combines TRBV7-6 with TRBJ2-1, with TRBD1 as a possible D gene (7 bases). The V end lost 4 bases, the J end lost 2 bases, and 15 bases lay between the germline ends. CDR1 SGHVS and CDR2 FNYEAQ come from the germline V gene. The CDR3 runs to 16 residues. Here the CDR3 DNA reads TGTGCCAGCAGCTCGCCTCAGGGGGGACCCTACAATGAGCAGTTCTTC. Translation gives CASSSPQGGPYNEQFF.

This clone has more than one count but fewer than ten. This chain joins TRBV5-1 and TRBJ1-3; 7 nucleotides line up with TRBD1. The CDR3 has 15 residues. Per germline, CDR1 SGHRS and CDR2 YFSETQ. Trimming removed 0 bases from V and 4 bases from J; junction bases left unmatched: 4. CDR3 residues: CASSLDRGRGNTIYF. The DNA for the CDR3 is TGCGCCAGCAGCTTGGACAGGGGAAGAGGAAACACCATATATTTT.

The chain combines TRBV3-1 (or the pseudogene TRBV3-2) with TRBJ2-1; tentative D call: TRBD2 (6 bases). This CDR3 is 15 amino acids long. Germline-derived CDR1 and CDR2 are LGHDT and YNNKEL (reference sequence). V dropped 3 bases and J dropped 6 bases, with 15 bases sitting between them. The CDR3 region has the DNA TGTGCCAGCAGCCAGAAGGAGGGCCGGGTCAATGAGCAGTTCTTC. It translates to CASSQKEGRVNEQFF.

The gene calls are TRBV4-2 and TRBJ2-1, with TRBD2 as a possible D gene (6 bases). The V gene lost 1 base and the J gene lost 2 bases, with 12 bases spanning the gap. This CDR3 contains 16 residues. Germline CDR1 and CDR2: LGHNA and YNFKEQ. The CDR3 bases are TGTGCCAGCAGCCAAGTTGCCCGACTAGCCTACAATGAGCAGTTCTTC. Translation gives CASSQVARLAYNEQFF.